The entry below gives a single T cell receptor beta chain sequence along with its context. This sample stems from a study of CD8 T cells in Susac syndrome. RNA was extracted with the RNeasy kit, and a quantity of 0.5 to 1 ug was reverse transcribed using random hexamers. TCRdb itself ran the immunoSEQ multiplex PCR reads through MiXCR, one entry per CDR3 protein. The table has roughly 84,000 distinct CDR3 sequences, 95% to 97% seen once. Unmatched junction bases numbered 15, after V lost 6 bases and J lost 3 bases. The CDR3 sequence is 19 residues long. Germline assignment: CDR1 SGHVS and CDR2 FQNEAQ.

The sequence derives from a human donor with Susac syndrome. This rearrangement joins TRBV7-8 to TRBJ2-1, with 12 bases aligning to TRBD2. Input material: CD8+ T cells from PBMCs. The CDR3 spells CASSRPDVRLAGDYNEQFF. DNA of the CDR3: TGTGCCAGCAGTCGCCCCGACGTCAGACTAGCGGGGGACTACAATGAGCAGTTCTTC.